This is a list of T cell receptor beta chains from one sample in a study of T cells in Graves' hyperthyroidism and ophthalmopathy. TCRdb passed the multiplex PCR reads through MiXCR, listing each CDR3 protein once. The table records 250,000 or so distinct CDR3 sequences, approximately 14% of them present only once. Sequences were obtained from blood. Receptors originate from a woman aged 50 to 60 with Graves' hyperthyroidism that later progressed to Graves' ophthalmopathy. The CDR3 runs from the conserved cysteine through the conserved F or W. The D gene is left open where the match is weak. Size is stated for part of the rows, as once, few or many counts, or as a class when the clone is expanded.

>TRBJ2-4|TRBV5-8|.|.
TGTGCCAGCAGTCGAAGGGAAATGGCCAAAAACATTCAGTACTTC
CASSRREMAKNIQYF
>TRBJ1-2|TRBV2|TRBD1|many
TGTGCCAGCAGACGGGACCAGGGGGGAGGCTACACCTTC
CASRRDQGGGYTF
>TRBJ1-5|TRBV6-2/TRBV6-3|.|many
TGTGCCAGCAGTTACTTCTCCGGGACAAATCAGCCCCAGCATTTT
CASSYFSGTNQPQHF
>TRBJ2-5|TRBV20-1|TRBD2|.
TGCAGTGCTAGAGATAGCGGGAAGGGGGAGGAGGGCCAGTACTTC
CSARDSGKGEEGQYF
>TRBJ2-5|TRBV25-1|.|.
TGTGCCAGTCAAGGGGTGGGGCAAGAGACCCAGTACTTC
CASQGVGQETQYF
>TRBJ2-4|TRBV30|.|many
TGTGCCTGGGGCGAAAACATTCAGTACTTC
CAWGENIQYF
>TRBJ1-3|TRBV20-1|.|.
TGCAGTGCTAGAGACCCGTCCGGTGGAAACACCATATATTTT
CSARDPSGGNTIYF
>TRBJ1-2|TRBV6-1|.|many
TGTGCCAGCAGTGAAGCTTGGCAGGGCTATGGCTACACCTTC
CASSEAWQGYGYTF
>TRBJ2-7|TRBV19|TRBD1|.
TGTGCCAGTAGTCAGAAACCGGGACAGGGGTTTGCCGAGCAGTACTTC
CASSQKPGQGFAEQYF
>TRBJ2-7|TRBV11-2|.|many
TGTGCCAGCCGCCGTTTTGGGCGCTCCTACGAGCAGTACTTC
CASRRFGRSYEQYF